This T cell receptor (beta chain) was sequenced in a study of human T cells and chemical hapten exposure. About the study: Throughout a study of 20 to 25 weeks, patients underwent weekly scalp administration of diphenylcyclopropenone doses. Mostly female patients had alopecia areata, totalis or universalis. Study conclusions and caveats: TCRs above 1 in 1000 frequency did not change with DPC sensitization.

The germline gives CDR1 SEHNR, CDR2 FQNEAQ (reference sequence). This CDR3 is 14 amino acids long. One entry per CDR3 protein, called by TCRdb with MiXCR from the RACE reads. The sample records 250,000 or so distinct CDR3 sequences, approximately 7.5% being singletons. Stated time point: pre-sensitization, week 0. Treatment denoted: therapeutic diphenylcyclopropenone sensitization with weekly scalp DPC. Donors were 18 to 70-year-old alopecia patients suitable for DPC. Regarding this clonotype: Its antigen is not known. One end of the junction does not line up with germline, which may come from a read error.

The sequences come from whole blood, collected in connection with sensitization to the hapten diphenylcyclopropenone (DPC). This TCR was sampled from a man between 18 and 35 years old with alopecia areata. Some clones in this sample may be carry-over from other donors' samples. The chain carries TRBV7-9 and TRBJ1-1, with D unclear. The CDR3 is CASSHPSGTAETFF. DNA of the CDR3: TGTGCCAGCAGCCACCCCTCGGGTACCGCTGAAACTTTCTTT.